A selection of T cell receptor beta chains follows, all from one sample in a study of cytomegalovirus exposure and HLA in healthy donors. Here immunoSEQ multiplex PCR was the method, and the copy in TCRdb shows in-frame clones only, minus some. Of under 200,000 clones in the sample, roughly an eighth are singletons; the top ten hold about 7.8%. Sequenced input: PBMCs. These receptor sequences come from a man in his fifties in good health and CMV-seropositive. Both conserved end residues are part of each CDR3. A D gene is named only where the DNA matches it firmly. For some rows the clone size is stated as once, few or many, or as a class when expanded; others skip it.

abundance	v_gene	d_gene	j_gene	CDR3aa	CDR3nt
-	TRBV9	-	TRBJ2-3	CASSVVGGAPDTQYF	TGTGCCAGCAGCGTAGTTGGGGGGGCGCCGGATACGCAGTATTTT
-	TRBV5-6	-	TRBJ2-5	CASSLAGGETQYF	TGTGCCAGCAGCTTGGCAGGGGGGGAGACCCAGTACTTC
-	TRBV6-6	-	TRBJ1-1	CASILMTEAFF	TGTGCCAGCATCCTTATGACTGAAGCTTTCTTT
once	TRBV7-2	-	TRBJ2-7	CASSLGGGSSYEQYF	TGTGCCAGCAGCTTAGGAGGGGGTAGCTCCTACGAGCAGTACTTC
few	TRBV4-3	-	TRBJ2-6	CASSQEGRASSGANVLTF	TGCGCCAGCAGCCAGGAGGGCAGGGCGAGCTCTGGGGCCAACGTCCTGACTTTC
few	TRBV19	TRBD1	TRBJ1-2	CASSGSRDRRYYGYTF	TGTGCCAGTAGTGGGTCCCGGGACAGGCGGTACTATGGCTACACCTTC
few	TRBV30	TRBD1	TRBJ1-3	CAWSADRAAGNTIYF	TGTGCCTGGAGTGCGGACAGGGCAGCTGGAAACACCATATATTTT
-	TRBV7-6	TRBD2	TRBJ2-1	CASSLETSGGLVEQFF	TGTGCCAGCAGCTTAGAAACTAGCGGGGGCCTGGTGGAGCAGTTCTTC
-	TRBV5-1	-	TRBJ2-7	CASSLGPEYEQYF	TGCGCCAGCAGCTTGGGGCCAGAATACGAGCAGTACTTC
-	TRBV7-2	TRBD2	TRBJ2-5	CASSHRGGREETQYF	TGTGCCAGCAGTCACCGGGGAGGGAGAGAAGAGACCCAGTACTTC
few	TRBV19	TRBD1	TRBJ1-5	CASSSGQGAHQPQHF	TGTGCCAGTAGTTCTGGACAGGGGGCGCATCAGCCCCAGCATTTT
few	TRBV4-2	TRBD2	TRBJ2-7	CASSQGAGGPYEQYF	TGTGCCAGCAGCCAAGGAGCGGGGGGGCCTTACGAGCAGTACTTC
-	TRBV2	-	TRBJ2-7	CASSETQGPTSAEQYF	TGTGCCAGCAGTGAAACCCAGGGGCCCACTTCGGCTGAGCAGTACTTC
few	TRBV9	TRBD2	TRBJ2-1	CASSYRSSGGAGYNEQFF	TGTGCCAGCAGCTACCGCTCTAGCGGGGGGGCCGGTTACAATGAGCAGTTCTTC
few	TRBV5-5	-	TRBJ1-4	CASSPTPGNEKLFF	TGTGCCAGCAGCCCCACGCCAGGGAATGAAAAACTGTTTTTT
few	TRBV7-9	-	TRBJ1-1	CASSPRFGEAFF	TGTGCCAGCAGCCCCCGTTTCGGTGAAGCTTTCTTT
-	TRBV5-4	-	TRBJ2-1	CASSLSTLGDNEQFF	TGTGCCAGCAGCTTGAGCACCTTAGGGGACAATGAGCAGTTCTTC
-	TRBV5-4	TRBD2	TRBJ2-1	CASTSGGTSNNEQFF	TGTGCCAGCACCTCCGGTGGGACTAGTAACAATGAGCAGTTCTTC
-	TRBV10-2	TRBD2	TRBJ2-3	CASRQLAGGHTDTQYF	TGCGCCAGCAGGCAACTAGCGGGGGGCCACACAGATACGCAGTATTTT
few	TRBV7-2	TRBD2	TRBJ2-3	CASSLARTSGDTDTQYF	TGTGCCAGCAGCTTAGCTAGGACTAGCGGGGACACAGATACGCAGTATTTT
few	TRBV6-5	TRBD2	TRBJ2-3	CASSPLGLAADTQYF	TGTGCCAGCAGTCCACTGGGACTAGCGGCAGATACGCAGTATTTT
-	TRBV11-2	-	TRBJ1-1	CASSTQGVNTEAFF	TGTGCCAGCAGCACCCAGGGCGTGAACACTGAAGCTTTCTTT
-	TRBV5-4	-	TRBJ1-6	CASSLEGRGSPLHF	TGTGCCAGCAGCTTGGAAGGCAGGGGTTCACCCCTCCACTTT
-	TRBV7-2	-	TRBJ2-7	CASSLSTYEQYF	TGTGCCAGCAGCCTTAGTACCTACGAGCAGTACTTC
-	TRBV5-6	-	TRBJ2-1	CASSPFTFNEQFF	TGTGCCAGCAGCCCCTTTACATTCAATGAGCAGTTCTTC
once	TRBV6-1	TRBD1	TRBJ1-4	CASNPMDRGSEKLFF	TGTGCCAGCAACCCGATGGACAGGGGGTCTGAAAAACTGTTTTTT
-	TRBV2	TRBD2	TRBJ2-2	CASSPRTSGVGELFF	TGTGCCAGCTCGCCCCGGACTAGCGGGGTTGGGGAGCTGTTTTTT
-	TRBV7-7	-	TRBJ2-1	CASSLNARSDNEQFF	TGTGCTAGCAGCTTAAACGCTCGTAGCGACAATGAGCAGTTCTTC
few	TRBV5-1	TRBD1	TRBJ2-5	CASSSGTAKLQETQYF	TGCGCCAGCAGCTCCGGGACAGCTAAGCTCCAAGAGACCCAGTACTTC
-	TRBV5-4	-	TRBJ1-2	CASSPRGGASYGYTF	TGTGCCAGCAGCCCGCGGGGGGGGGCTTCCTATGGCTACACCTTC
few	TRBV19	-	TRBJ1-2	CASSRVQNYGYTF	TGTGCCAGTAGTAGAGTGCAAAACTATGGCTACACCTTC
few	TRBV7-2	-	TRBJ1-1	CASSLARGKAEAFF	TGTGCCAGCAGCCTCGCAAGGGGTAAGGCTGAAGCTTTCTTT
few	TRBV5-1	-	TRBJ2-3	CASSRGLEVTDTQYF	TGCGCCAGCAGTCGCGGTTTGGAAGTAACAGATACGCAGTATTTT
few	TRBV5-1	-	TRBJ2-3	CASTSSGYSTDTQYF	TGCGCCAGCACCTCCAGCGGCTATAGCACAGATACGCAGTATTTT